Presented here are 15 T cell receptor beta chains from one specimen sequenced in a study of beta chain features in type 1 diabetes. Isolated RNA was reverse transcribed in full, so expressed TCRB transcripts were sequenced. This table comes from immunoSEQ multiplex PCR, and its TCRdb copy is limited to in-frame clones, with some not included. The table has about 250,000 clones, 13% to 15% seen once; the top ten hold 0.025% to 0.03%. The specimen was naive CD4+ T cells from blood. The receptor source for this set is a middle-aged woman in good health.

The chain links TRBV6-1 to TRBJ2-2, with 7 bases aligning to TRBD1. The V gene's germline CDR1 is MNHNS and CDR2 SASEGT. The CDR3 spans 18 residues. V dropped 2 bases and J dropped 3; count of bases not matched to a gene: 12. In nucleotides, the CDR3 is TGTGCCAGCAGTGAATGGTTCGACAGGGCGTCGTACACCGGGGAGCTGTTTTTT. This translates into CASSEWFDRASYTGELFF.

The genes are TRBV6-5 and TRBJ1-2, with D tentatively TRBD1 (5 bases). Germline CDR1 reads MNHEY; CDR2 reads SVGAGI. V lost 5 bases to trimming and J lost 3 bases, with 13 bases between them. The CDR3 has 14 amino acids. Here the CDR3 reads CASSRRQPYYGYTF. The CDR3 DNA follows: TGTGCCAGCAGTCGCCGACAGCCGTACTATGGCTACACCTTC.

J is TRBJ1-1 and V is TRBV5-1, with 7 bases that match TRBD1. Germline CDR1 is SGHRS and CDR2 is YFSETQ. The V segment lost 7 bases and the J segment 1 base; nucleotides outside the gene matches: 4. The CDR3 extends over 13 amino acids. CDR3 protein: CASSGGPNTEAFF. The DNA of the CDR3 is TGCGCCAGCTCAGGGGGGCCGAACACTGAAGCTTTCTTT.

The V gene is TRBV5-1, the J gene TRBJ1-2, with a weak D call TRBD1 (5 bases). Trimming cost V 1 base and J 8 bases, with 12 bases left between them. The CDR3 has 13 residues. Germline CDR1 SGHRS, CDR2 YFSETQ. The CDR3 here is CASSLSWQGGYTF. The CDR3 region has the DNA TGCGCCAGCAGCTTGTCCTGGCAGGGAGGCTACACCTTC.

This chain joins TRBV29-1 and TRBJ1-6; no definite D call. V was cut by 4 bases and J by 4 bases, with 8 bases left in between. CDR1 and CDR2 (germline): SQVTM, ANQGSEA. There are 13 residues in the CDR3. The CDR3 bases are TGCAGCGTTGGGCTCGATTATAATTCACCCCTCCACTTT. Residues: CSVGLDYNSPLHF.

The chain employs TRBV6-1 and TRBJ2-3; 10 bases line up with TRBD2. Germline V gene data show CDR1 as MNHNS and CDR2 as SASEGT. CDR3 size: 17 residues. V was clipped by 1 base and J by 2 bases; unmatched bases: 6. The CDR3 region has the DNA TGTGCCAGCAGTGAAGGGCCACTAGCGGGGATCACAGATACGCAGTATTTT. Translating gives CASSEGPLAGITDTQYF.

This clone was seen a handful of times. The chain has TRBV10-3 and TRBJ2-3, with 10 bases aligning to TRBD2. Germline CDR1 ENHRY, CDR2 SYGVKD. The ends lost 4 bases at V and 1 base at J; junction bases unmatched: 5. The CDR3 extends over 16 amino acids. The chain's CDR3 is CAISALTSGGTDTQYF. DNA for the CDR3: TGTGCCATCAGTGCCCTTACTAGCGGGGGCACAGATACGCAGTATTTT.

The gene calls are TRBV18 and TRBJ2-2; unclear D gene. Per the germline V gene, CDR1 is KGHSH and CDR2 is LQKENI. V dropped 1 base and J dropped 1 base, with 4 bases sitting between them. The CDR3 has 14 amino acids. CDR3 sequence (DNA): TGTGCCAGCTCACCACTCGGGAACACCGGGGAGCTGTTTTTT. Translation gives CASSPLGNTGELFF.

Here the CDR3 DNA reads TGCGCCAGCAGCCAAGATTTGAACAGGGCCTACGAGCAGTACTTC. Its protein product is CASSQDLNRAYEQYF. The V call is TRBV4-1, the J call TRBJ2-7; maybe TRBD1 (6 bases). Germline V lookup: CDR1 MGHRA, CDR2 YSYEKL. The CDR3 totals 15 residues. The V end was cut by 0 bases, the J end by 2 bases, with 11 bases between.

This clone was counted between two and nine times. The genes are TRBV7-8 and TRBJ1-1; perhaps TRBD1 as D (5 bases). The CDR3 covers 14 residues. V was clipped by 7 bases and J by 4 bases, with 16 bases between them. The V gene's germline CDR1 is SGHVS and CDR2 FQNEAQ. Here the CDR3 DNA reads TGTGCCAGCACTTCGGTCGGGGGTGTCACTGAAGCTTTCTTT. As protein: CASTSVGGVTEAFF.

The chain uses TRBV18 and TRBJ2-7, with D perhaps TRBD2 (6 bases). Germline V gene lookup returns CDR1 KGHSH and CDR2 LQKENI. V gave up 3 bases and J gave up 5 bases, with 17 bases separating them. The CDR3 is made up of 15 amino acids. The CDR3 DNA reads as TGTGCCAGCTCACCGCAGCGGGTCGGGGTCGACGAGCAGTACTTC. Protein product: CASSPQRVGVDEQYF.

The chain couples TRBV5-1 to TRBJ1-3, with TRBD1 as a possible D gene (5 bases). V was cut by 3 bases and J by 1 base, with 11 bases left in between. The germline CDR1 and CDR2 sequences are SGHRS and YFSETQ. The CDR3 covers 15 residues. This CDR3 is CASSSTQGSGNTIYF. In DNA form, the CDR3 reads TGCGCCAGCAGCTCAACCCAGGGTTCTGGAAACACCATATATTTT.

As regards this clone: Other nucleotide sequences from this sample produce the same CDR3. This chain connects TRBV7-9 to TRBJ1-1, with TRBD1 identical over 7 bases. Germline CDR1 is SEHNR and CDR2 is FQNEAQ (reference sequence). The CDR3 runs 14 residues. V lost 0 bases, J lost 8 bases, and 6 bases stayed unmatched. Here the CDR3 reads CASSLAGTVTEAFF. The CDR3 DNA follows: TGTGCCAGCAGCTTAGCCGGGACAGTCACCGAAGCTTTCTTT.

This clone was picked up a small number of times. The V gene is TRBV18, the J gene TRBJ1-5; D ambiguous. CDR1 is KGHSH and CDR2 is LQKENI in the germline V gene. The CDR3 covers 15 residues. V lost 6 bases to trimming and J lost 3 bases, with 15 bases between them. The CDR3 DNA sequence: TGTGCCAGCTCTGTACAGCAGAGTTCCAATCAGCCCCAGCATTTT. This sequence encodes CASSVQQSSNQPQHF.

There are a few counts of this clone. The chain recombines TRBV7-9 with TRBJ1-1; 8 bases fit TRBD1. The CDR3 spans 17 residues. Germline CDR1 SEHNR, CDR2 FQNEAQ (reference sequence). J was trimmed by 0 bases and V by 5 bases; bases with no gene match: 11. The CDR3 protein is CASSTGGNWRMNTEAFF. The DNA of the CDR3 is TGTGCCAGCAGCACAGGGGGGAATTGGCGGATGAACACTGAAGCTTTCTTT. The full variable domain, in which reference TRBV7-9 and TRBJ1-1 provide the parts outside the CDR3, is DTGVSQNPRHKITKRGQNVTFRCDPISEHNRLYWYRQTLGQGPEFLTYFQNEAQLEKSRLLSDRFSAERPKGSFSTLEIQRTEQGDSAMYLCASSTGGNWRMNTEAFFGQGTRLTVV.